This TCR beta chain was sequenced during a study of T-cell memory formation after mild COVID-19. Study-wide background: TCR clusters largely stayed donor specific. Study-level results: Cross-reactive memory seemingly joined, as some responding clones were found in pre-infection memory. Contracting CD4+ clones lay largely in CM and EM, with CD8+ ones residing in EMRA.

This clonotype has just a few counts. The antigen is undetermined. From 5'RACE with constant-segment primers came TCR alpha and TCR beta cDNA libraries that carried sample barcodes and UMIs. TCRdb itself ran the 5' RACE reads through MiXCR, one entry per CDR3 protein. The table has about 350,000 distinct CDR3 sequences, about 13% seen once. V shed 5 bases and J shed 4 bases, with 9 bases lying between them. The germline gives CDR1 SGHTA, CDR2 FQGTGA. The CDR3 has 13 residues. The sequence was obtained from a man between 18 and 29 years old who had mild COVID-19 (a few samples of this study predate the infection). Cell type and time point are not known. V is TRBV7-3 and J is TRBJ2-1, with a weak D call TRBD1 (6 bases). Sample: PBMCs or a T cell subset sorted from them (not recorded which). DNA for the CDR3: TGTGCCAGCAGCGCCCAGGGGTACAATGAGCAGTTCTTC. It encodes CASSAQGYNEQFF.